Sequencing of this TCR beta chain was carried out in a study of blood T cell repertoires in COVID-19. On the study more broadly: COVID-19 samples from acute and convalescent phases originated in the United States, Italy and Spain. PBMCs, B-cell-depleted T cells, or T cells provided the cDNA or gDNA that made up the material.

Original data processing: Estimation of nucleated cell counts relied on the amplification of reference gene primers. Assay used: immunoSEQ multiplex PCR; TCRdb lists only in-frame clones, some missing. D and trimming were read from the DNA, whereas the V and J calls and clone size are those reported in that table. The sample includes 200,000 to 300,000 clones, 82% of them seen just once. Germline V gives CDR1 LNHDA, CDR2 SQIVND (reference sequence). The CDR3 length is 14 residues. Deletions cut 2 bases from V and 4 bases from J, with 11 bases between. This TCR derives from a woman between 70 and 85 years old with acute or convalescent COVID-19. Sequenced sample: peripheral blood. The chain uses TRBV19 and TRBJ1-1; TRBD1 is a possible D gene (5 bases). The chain's CDR3 is CASSIWGRATEAFF. CDR3 DNA: TGTGCCAGTAGTATATGGGGGAGGGCCACTGAAGCTTTCTTT. The complete variable domain, with remaining parts taken from reference TRBV19 and TRBJ1-1, reads DGGITQSPKYLFRKEGQNVTLSCEQNLNHDAMYWYRQDPGQGLRLIYYSQIVNDFQKGDIAEGYSVSREKKESFPLTVTSAQKNPTAFYLCASSIWGRATEAFFGQGTRLTVV.